This is a list of T cell receptor beta chains from one sample in a study of T cell repertoires in cytomegalovirus infection. The antigens of these receptors remain unknown. MiXCR, run by TCRdb on the reads, gives a single entry per CDR3 protein. The repertoire holds 310,000 or so distinct CDR3 sequences, with 20% to 25% as singletons. This specimen was cultured PBMCs, taken from culture after CMV antigen stimulation. These receptors were taken from a human donor in good health (CMV status not recorded). Some clones in this sample may be carry-over from other donors' samples. The CDR3 runs from the conserved cysteine through the conserved F or W. A D gene is named only where the DNA matches it firmly. Clone size, where shown, is once, few, many, or a class for clones that have expanded.

TRBD2	TRBV6-2/TRBV6-3	.	TRBJ2-1	CASSYGLAGTSYNEQFF	TGTGCCAGCAGTTATGGGTTAGCGGGAACCTCCTACAATGAGCAGTTCTTC
.	TRBV7-2	few	TRBJ2-6	CASSNRVPRSGANVLTF	TGTGCCAGCAGCAACAGGGTCCCCCGATCTGGGGCCAACGTCCTGACTTTC
.	TRBV7-8	few	TRBJ1-4	CASSHYLDAVNEKLFF	TGTGCCAGCAGCCACTACTTGGACGCGGTGAATGAAAAACTGTTTTTT
TRBD1	TRBV12-3/TRBV12-4	few	TRBJ1-3	CASSLGKGARNTIYF	TGTGCCAGCAGTTTAGGAAAGGGGGCGAGAAACACCATATATTTT
.	TRBV25-1	.	TRBJ2-3	CASSEYGSGTDTQYF	TGTGCCAGCAGTGAATACGGGTCGGGCACAGATACGCAGTATTTT
.	TRBV6-8	.	TRBJ1-1	CASSLRALNTEAFF	TGTGCCAGCAGCCTTCGGGCTCTGAACACTGAAGCTTTCTTT
.	TRBV4-1	.	TRBJ2-7	CASSQTRVGEQYF	TGTGCCAGCAGCCAAACCAGGGTAGGCGAGCAGTACTTC
.	TRBV12-3/TRBV12-4	many	TRBJ1-1	CASSPTNTEAFF	TGTGCCAGCAGCCCGACGAACACTGAAGCTTTCTTT
.	TRBV4-2	.	TRBJ1-2	CASSQDRSRPNYGYTF	TGTGCCAGCAGCCAAGATAGGTCCAGGCCTAACTATGGCTACACCTTC
.	TRBV12-3/TRBV12-4	few	TRBJ2-1	CASSLAEVAHNEQFF	TGTGCCAGCAGTTTAGCAGAAGTAGCACACAATGAGCAGTTCTTC
.	TRBV12-3/TRBV12-4	few	TRBJ1-1	CASILRELVSRDTEAFF	TGTGCCAGCATCCTCAGGGAGCTCGTAAGTCGAGACACTGAAGCTTTCTTT
.	TRBV6-2/TRBV6-3	.	TRBJ2-1	CASSSVIGGEDNEQFF	TGTGCCAGCAGTTCAGTAATCGGCGGGGAAGACAATGAGCAGTTCTTC
TRBD2	TRBV19	.	TRBJ2-1	CASRASGRNEQFF	TGTGCCAGTAGGGCTAGCGGGAGAAATGAGCAGTTCTTC
TRBD1	TRBV5-4	.	TRBJ2-1	CASSGDRGSEQFF	TGTGCCAGCAGCGGGGACAGGGGGAGTGAGCAGTTCTTC
.	TRBV4-1	.	TRBJ2-1	CASSQDEGRYNEQFF	TGCGCCAGCAGCCAAGATGAAGGCCGGTACAATGAGCAGTTCTTC
TRBD2	TRBV20-1	few	TRBJ2-1	CSARRAGGGYNEQFF	TGCAGTGCTAGGAGGGCTGGCGGGGGCTACAATGAGCAGTTCTTC
TRBD1	TRBV4-1	.	TRBJ2-1	CASSQPPGTGLNNEQFF	TGCGCCAGCAGCCAACCACCCGGGACAGGGCTAAACAATGAGCAGTTCTTC
TRBD2	TRBV7-8	.	TRBJ2-1	CASSFSGTSTSSYNEQFF	TGTGCCAGCAGCTTCTCCGGGACTAGTACCTCGTCCTACAATGAGCAGTTCTTC
.	TRBV10-3	.	TRBJ2-1	CATGMVNNYYNEQFF	TGTGCCACCGGTATGGTTAATAATTATTACAATGAGCAGTTCTTC
TRBD1	TRBV28	many	TRBJ1-5	CASSFWDSLSNQPQHF	TGTGCCAGCAGTTTTTGGGACAGCCTTAGCAATCAGCCCCAGCATTTT
TRBD2	TRBV9	.	TRBJ2-2	CASSVSSGVGTGELFF	TGTGCCAGCAGCGTAAGCAGCGGGGTTGGGACCGGGGAGCTGTTTTTT
.	TRBV4-1	.	TRBJ1-3	CASSRGGQASGNTIYF	TGCGCCAGCAGCCGGGGAGGCCAAGCCTCTGGAAACACCATATATTTT
.	TRBV27	few	TRBJ2-1	CASSLVIADDNEQFF	TGTGCCAGCAGTTTGGTGATAGCGGATGACAATGAGCAGTTCTTC
.	TRBV6-1	few	TRBJ2-4	CASARDPAGAKNIQYF	TGTGCCAGCGCCCGGGACCCAGCGGGAGCCAAAAACATTCAGTACTTC
TRBD2	TRBV6-2/TRBV6-3	few	TRBJ2-1	CASSYSTSGGTNEQFF	TGTGCCAGCAGTTACTCTACTAGCGGGGGGACTAATGAGCAGTTCTTC
.	TRBV28	many	TRBJ2-1	CASSPPGPAEFF	TGTGCCAGCAGTCCCCCGGGACCAGCGGAGTTCTTC
TRBD1	TRBV19	.	TRBJ1-1	CASRGQGVWNTEAFF	TGTGCCAGTAGGGGACAGGGGGTTTGGAACACTGAAGCTTTCTTT
.	TRBV14	many	TRBJ1-6	CASSQNFGTNSPLHF	TGTGCCAGCAGCCAGAACTTCGGGACTAATTCACCCCTCCACTTT
TRBD1	TRBV28	.	TRBJ2-3	CASSLTGATDTQYF	TGTGCCAGCAGTCTTACAGGGGCCACAGATACGCAGTATTTT
.	TRBV7-8	many	TRBJ2-2	CASSLSEPKITGELFF	TGTGCCAGCAGCTTAAGCGAGCCAAAGATCACCGGGGAGCTGTTTTTT
TRBD1	TRBV30	.	TRBJ1-4	CAWSAKGASEKLFF	TGTGCCTGGAGTGCAAAGGGGGCAAGTGAAAAACTGTTTTTT
.	TRBV27	.	TRBJ1-2	CASSVEQGYGYTF	TGTGCCAGCAGTGTAGAGCAGGGCTATGGCTACACCTTC
TRBD1	TRBV20-1	.	TRBJ2-4	CSTGQGGNIQYF	TGCAGTACGGGACAGGGGGGAAACATTCAGTACTTC
TRBD1	TRBV27	.	TRBJ1-1	CASKRQGEAFF	TGTGCCAGCAAGAGACAGGGAGAAGCTTTCTTT
.	TRBV7-8	many	TRBJ2-2	CASSLEQLRRSTDTGELFF	TGTGCCAGCAGCTTAGAACAGTTGAGGCGTAGCACAGACACCGGGGAGCTGTTTTTT
.	TRBV27	many	TRBJ1-1	CASSRIMNTEAFF	TGTGCCAGCAGCCGAATCATGAACACTGAAGCTTTCTTT
TRBD1	TRBV6-2/TRBV6-3	.	TRBJ1-2	CASSPQPGQGAGYTF	TGTGCCAGCAGCCCCCAACCGGGACAGGGGGCAGGCTACACCTTC
.	TRBV28	.	TRBJ2-4	CASSSPGAARNIQYF	TGTGCCAGCAGTTCCCCAGGGGCGGCGAGAAACATTCAGTACTTC
.	TRBV6-2/TRBV6-3	once	TRBJ1-1	CASTTGGTNTEAFF	TGTGCCAGCACCACGGGAGGGACCAACACTGAAGCTTTCTTT
.	TRBV7-2	few	TRBJ2-3	CASSLEGGGGTDTQYF	TGTGCCAGCAGCTTAGAGGGGGGAGGGGGCACAGATACGCAGTATTTT
.	TRBV2	.	TRBJ2-7	CASRQGYEQYF	TGTGCCAGCAGGCAGGGGTACGAGCAGTACTTC